This TCR beta chain derives from a study of PD-1 blockade in classical Hodgkin lymphoma. Broader study findings: Differences between repertoires have undefined causes, possibly disease activity or prior therapy.

All patients experienced relapse after autologous stem cell transplantation, and brentuximab vedotin exposure was variable. About this clone itself: Its antigen is currently unknown.

The table came from immunoSEQ multiplex PCR; TCRdb's copy has only in-frame clones and leaves some out. The data show around 60,000 clones, 88% seen once. The clonotype was recovered from a human donor with classical Hodgkin lymphoma. Sequenced here: peripheral blood mononuclear cells (PBMCs), sampled before the second cycle of nivolumab.

The CDR3 spells CASSLERLSGGYTF. Written as DNA, the CDR3 is TGTGCCAGCAGCTTAGAGCGGCTCTCGGGTGGCTACACCTTC. The genes are TRBV7-9 and TRBJ1-2; no firm D call. The ends were cut back, 1 base at V and 7 bases at J, with 13 bases in the middle. Germline lookup yields CDR1 SEHNR and CDR2 FQNEAQ (reference sequence). This CDR3 comprises 14 residues.